The 28 T cell receptor beta chains reported below all come from one sample, sequenced in a study of cytomegalovirus exposure and HLA in healthy donors. The PCR was carried out with 60 Vbeta primers and 13 Jbeta primers. Clones were sequenced by immunoSEQ multiplex PCR, and TCRdb holds only the in-frame ones, with some missing. The sample shows approximately 190,000 clones, around 84% of them seen only once. Sequenced material: PBMCs. Receptors originate from a woman between 18 and 30 years old in good health and CMV-seronegative.

This clone was recorded a few times. This rearrangement joins TRBV6-5 to TRBJ2-1, with 12 bases lining up with TRBD2. The germline gives CDR1 MNHEY, CDR2 SVGAGI. The CDR3 runs 15 residues. The V segment lost 0 bases and the J segment 9 bases; nucleotides outside the gene matches: 3. CDR3 nucleotide sequence: TGTGCCAGCAGTTACTCGACTAGCGGGAGAGGTGAGCAGTTCTTC. Translating gives CASSYSTSGRGEQFF.

The genes are TRBV7-8 and TRBJ2-7; 15 bases line up with TRBD2. Germline V gene data show CDR1 as SGHVS and CDR2 as FQNEAQ. Trimming at V came to 3 bases and at J to 3 bases, leaving 6 bases not matched to a gene. The CDR3 sequence is 17 residues long. CDR3 sequence reads: CASSLGLAGGGYYEQYV. CDR3 sequence (DNA): TGTGCCAGCAGCTTGGGACTAGCGGGAGGAGGTTACTACGAGCAGTACGTC.

The chain is built from TRBV9 and TRBJ2-1; TRBD2 might be the D (7 bases). The V end lost 3 bases, the J end lost 3 bases, and 25 bases lay between the germline ends. This CDR3 is 19 amino acids long. CDR1 SGDLS and CDR2 YYNGEE come from the germline V gene. For the CDR3, the DNA is TGTGCCAGCAGCGCCGCCAGGGGAGGGAGGTACTCACGCTACAATGAGCAGTTCTTC. Translating gives CASSAARGGRYSRYNEQFF. Complete variable domain (other parts from reference TRBV9 and TRBJ2-1): DSGVTQTPKHLITATGQRVTLRCSPRSGDLSVYWYQQSLDQGLQFLIQYYNGEERAKGNILERFSAQQFPDLHSELNLSSLELGDSALYFCASSAARGGRYSRYNEQFFGPGTRLTVL.

This clone has a single count. The V call is TRBV28, the J call TRBJ2-1, with 12 bases that match TRBD2. This CDR3 has 15 residues. Germline lookup yields CDR1 MDHEN and CDR2 SYDVKM. V lost 6 bases, J lost 9 bases, and 9 bases stayed unmatched. The CDR3 spells CASRLTSGRIGEQFF. In DNA, the CDR3 is TGTGCCAGCAGGCTTACTAGCGGGAGGATAGGTGAGCAGTTCTTC.

CDR3 bases: TGTGCCAGCAGTCCCGCTAGCGGCTCCTACGAGCAGTACTTC. Amino acids: CASSPASGSYEQYF. The gene calls are TRBV28 and TRBJ2-7; 7 nucleotides line up with TRBD2. This CDR3 comprises 14 residues. V lost 5 bases to trimming and J lost 0 bases; unmatched junction nucleotides: 4. Per the germline V gene, CDR1 is MDHEN and CDR2 is SYDVKM.

The chain employs TRBV7-2 and TRBJ2-2, with TRBD2 matching over 8 bases. After removal of 4 bases from V and 6 bases from J, the junction contained 10 bases not matched to a gene. The CDR3 loop spans 16 amino acids. CDR1 and CDR2 from the germline V gene are SGHTA and FQGNSA. CDR3 sequence reads: CASSSRLARGAGELFF. CDR3 nucleotide sequence: TGTGCCAGCAGCTCACGACTAGCGAGGGGGGCCGGGGAGCTGTTTTTT. Complete variable domain (other parts from reference TRBV7-2 and TRBJ2-2): GAGVSQSPSNKVTEKGKDVELRCDPISGHTALYWYRQSLGQGLEFLIYFQGNSAPDKSGLPSDRFSAERTGGSVSTLTIQRTQQEDSAVYLCASSSRLARGAGELFFGEGSRLTVL.

The V and J genes are TRBV4-1 and TRBJ1-4; 12 bases map to TRBD1. CDR1 MGHRA and CDR2 YSYEKL come from the germline V gene. The CDR3 runs to 15 residues. J gave up 15 bases and V 6 bases, and 14 bases lay outside the gene matches. The CDR3 DNA is TGCGCCAGCAGTCAACCGGGACAGGGGGCCTCAGGGGTGTTTTTT. Translating gives CASSQPGQGASGVFF.

This sequence joins TRBV7-9 and TRBJ2-1, with 11 bases matching TRBD1. Losses at the gene ends were 4 bases for V and 7 bases for J; bases not matched to a gene: 9. The CDR3 sequence is 16 residues long. The germline CDR1 and CDR2 sequences are SEHNR and FQNEAQ (reference sequence). This chain's CDR3 is CASSSSVGDRGNEQFF. The CDR3 nucleotides are TGTGCCAGCAGCTCCTCCGTAGGGGACAGGGGGAATGAGCAGTTCTTC.

This clone was seen once. The chain combines TRBV19 with TRBJ2-5; no definite D call. Germline V gene data show CDR1 as LNHDA and CDR2 as SQIVND (reference sequence). The V and J ends lost 5 bases and 5 bases respectively, with 6 bases between them. This CDR3 contains 11 residues. In nucleotides, the CDR3 is TGTGCCAGTAGTGTCCGGGAGACCCAGTACTTC. Its translation: CASSVRETQYF.

The CDR3: CASSPPRAGVSETQYF. In DNA, the CDR3 is TGTGCCAGCAGCCCCCCCAGGGCGGGAGTTTCAGAGACCCAGTACTTC. The rearrangement links TRBV28 to TRBJ2-5; 7 bases are a match to TRBD2. V was clipped by 6 bases and J by 4 bases; unmatched bases: 14. The CDR3 loop spans 16 amino acids. Germline CDR1 reads MDHEN; CDR2 reads SYDVKM.

This sequence joins TRBV5-4 and TRBJ2-3, with TRBD1 matching 7 bases. The CDR3 totals 15 residues. Germline-derived CDR1 and CDR2 are SGHNT and YYREEE (reference sequence). V trimming: 4 bases; J trimming: 0 bases; junction bases outside the gene matches: 5. The CDR3 sequence: CASSARGISTDTQYF. The CDR3 DNA reads as TGTGCCAGCAGCGCCAGGGGGATTAGCACAGATACGCAGTATTTT. Full variable domain (outside the CDR3, taken from reference TRBV5-4 and TRBJ2-3): ETGVTQSPTHLIKTRGQQVTLRCSSQSGHNTVSWYQQALGQGPQFIFQYYREEENGRGNFPPRFSGLQFPNYSSELNVNALELDDSALYLCASSARGISTDTQYFGPGTRLTVL.

The chain uses TRBV4-3 and TRBJ1-1; 9 bases are a match to TRBD1. The CDR3 sequence is 15 residues long. The V segment lost 1 base and the J segment 5 bases; nucleotides outside the gene matches: 5. Germline lookup yields CDR1 LGHNA and CDR2 YSLEER. The CDR3 region has the DNA TGCGCCAGCAGCCAAGTGACAGGGGGAGGGACTGAAGCTTTCTTT. As protein: CASSQVTGGGTEAFF.

The rearrangement links TRBV28 to TRBJ1-3; a weak D match, TRBD1 (6 bases). Looked up from germline, CDR1 is MDHEN and CDR2 is SYDVKM. V gave up 2 bases and J gave up 0 bases, with 23 bases separating them. This CDR3 has 20 residues. The CDR3 sequence is CASSLNLRTEPGASGNTIYF. CDR3 in DNA: TGTGCCAGCAGTTTAAATTTAAGGACAGAGCCGGGCGCCTCTGGAAACACCATATATTTT.

V gene TRBV6-5 combines with J gene TRBJ1-2; 9 positions match TRBD1. Looked up from germline, CDR1 is MNHEY and CDR2 is SVGAGI. The V segment lost 6 bases and the J segment 7 bases; nucleotides outside the gene matches: 9. This CDR3 contains 14 residues. For the CDR3, the DNA is TGTGCCAGCAGCCACCGGGACAGGGTCCGTGGCTACACCTTC. This translates into CASSHRDRVRGYTF.

The rearrangement links TRBV7-9 to TRBJ2-7, with a weak D call TRBD1 (6 bases). This CDR3 is built from 16 residues. Germline CDR1 SEHNR, CDR2 FQNEAQ (reference sequence). Trimming shortened V by 5 bases and J by 0 bases, and 17 bases separated the two germline ends. The CDR3 sequence is CASSPTVDRNSYEQYF. DNA of the CDR3: TGTGCCAGCAGCCCCACTGTGGACAGAAACTCCTACGAGCAGTACTTC.

This clone was seen just once. The chain links TRBV7-9 to TRBJ2-3, with TRBD2 matching over 13 bases. In germline, CDR1 is SEHNR, CDR2 FQNEAQ (reference sequence). CDR3 size: 16 residues. V was clipped by 5 bases and J by 5 bases; unmatched bases: 7. CDR3 residues: CASSPRLAGGEDTQYF. The CDR3 nucleotides are TGTGCCAGCAGCCCTCGACTAGCGGGAGGAGAAGATACGCAGTATTTT. The full variable domain, its missing parts supplied by reference TRBV7-9 and TRBJ2-3, is DTGVSQNPRHKITKRGQNVTFRCDPISEHNRLYWYRQTLGQGPEFLTYFQNEAQLEKSRLLSDRFSAERPKGSFSTLEIQRTEQGDSAMYLCASSPRLAGGEDTQYFGPGTRLTVL.

The DNA for the CDR3 is TGTGCCAGCAGCCAAACAGGGATCAGCTACGAGCAGTACTTC. The encoded protein is CASSQTGISYEQYF. V gene TRBV28 combines with J gene TRBJ2-5, with a possible D match to TRBD1 (6 bases). The last part of the DNA fits TRBJ2-7 better; the J call may be wrong. The CDR3 covers 14 residues. Germline assignment: CDR1 MDHEN and CDR2 SYDVKM.

The chain is built from TRBV7-8 and TRBJ1-1; 8 nucleotides agree with TRBD1. This CDR3 spans 14 amino acids. Germline values: CDR1 SGHVS, CDR2 FQNEAQ. V shed 4 bases, J shed 4 bases, and the junction held 5 bases outside the gene matches. In DNA, the CDR3 is TGTGCCAGCAGCTCGGACAGGGAAACCACTGAAGCTTTCTTT. Translation gives CASSSDRETTEAFF.

The genes are TRBV27 and TRBJ2-1; 7 bases fit TRBD1. The CDR3 runs 14 residues. Germline assignment: CDR1 MNHEY and CDR2 SMNVEV (reference sequence). V was clipped by 8 bases and J by 9 bases; unmatched bases: 13. The CDR3: CASRGAPRGLEQFF. DNA for the CDR3: TGTGCCAGCCGGGGAGCCCCTAGGGGGCTTGAGCAGTTCTTC.

The chain has TRBV7-9 and TRBJ2-5; 8 positions agree with TRBD1. The CDR3 consists of 15 residues. The germline CDR1 and CDR2 sequences are SEHNR and FQNEAQ (reference sequence). V was clipped by 6 bases and J by 4 bases; unmatched bases: 10. Here the CDR3 reads CASSFNRGMGETQYF. CDR3 bases: TGTGCCAGCAGTTTTAACAGGGGGATGGGAGAGACCCAGTACTTC.

V and J are TRBV28 and TRBJ1-2, with TRBD1 matching 9 bases. Per the germline V gene, CDR1 is MDHEN and CDR2 is SYDVKM. This CDR3 contains 14 residues. Trimming at V came to 6 bases and at J to 5 bases, leaving 7 bases not matched to a gene. In DNA form, the CDR3 reads TGTGCCAGCAGCAGACTGGGACAGGGATATGGCTACACCTTC. It codes for CASSRLGQGYGYTF.

This clone was recorded a few times. J is TRBJ2-5 and V is TRBV19; 8 bases match TRBD2. Germline-derived CDR1 and CDR2 are LNHDA and SQIVND (reference sequence). This CDR3 contains 16 residues. Unmatched junction bases numbered 14, after V lost 6 bases and J lost 5 bases. CDR3 loop: CASSPRPPAGGETQYF. CDR3 nucleotides: TGTGCCAGTAGCCCACGCCCGCCCGCGGGAGGCGAGACCCAGTACTTC.

This clone has a handful of counts. The gene calls are TRBV29-1 and TRBJ1-2; possibly TRBD1 for D (5 bases). Trimming removed 0 bases from V and 8 bases from J, with 19 bases in between. Germline CDR1 reads SQVTM; CDR2 reads ANQGSEA. The CDR3 length is 15 residues. Written as DNA, the CDR3 is TGCAGCGTTGAAGATTATCGGGAGGGGTTGGGGGGCTACACCTTC. It codes for CSVEDYREGLGGYTF.

The chain combines TRBV4-2 with TRBJ1-3; D remains ambiguous. Trimming removed 0 bases from V and 4 bases from J, with 10 bases in between. CDR1 is LGHNA and CDR2 is YNFKEQ in the germline V gene. This CDR3 has 15 residues. CDR3 DNA: TGTGCCAGCAGCCAAGATCCCGGGTTAGGAAACACCATATATTTT. It is translated as CASSQDPGLGNTIYF.

This clone was recorded at least ten times. The J gene is TRBJ1-1, the V gene TRBV6-6; D is undetermined. Germline V gene lookup returns CDR1 MNHNY and CDR2 SVGAGI (reference sequence). V lost 10 bases and J lost 1, with 16 bases in between. The CDR3 covers 14 residues. The CDR3 here is CATALTEQNTEAFF. The CDR3 coding sequence is TGTGCCACCGCCCTGACGGAGCAGAACACTGAAGCTTTCTTT.

The chain couples TRBV23-1 to TRBJ2-5, with D perhaps TRBD2 (5 bases). TRBV23-1 is filed as an ORF, its function uncertain. V was pared by 8 bases and J by 4 bases, with 26 bases between. The CDR3 runs to 17 residues. The CDR3 is CASDQSPLGLRVETQYF. The CDR3 DNA sequence: TGCGCCAGCGACCAGTCCCCTCTGGGGTTGAGGGTAGAGACCCAGTACTTC.

The chain recombines TRBV27 with TRBJ2-7; D is perhaps TRBD2 (6 bases). CDR3 length: 14 residues. The V gene lost 3 bases and the J gene lost 0 bases, with 9 bases spanning the gap. In germline, CDR1 is MNHEY, CDR2 SMNVEV (reference sequence). CDR3 residues: CASSFRGNSYEQYF. CDR3 bases: TGTGCCAGCAGTTTCCGGGGGAACTCCTACGAGCAGTACTTC.

The chain combines TRBV7-2 with TRBJ2-3; no definite D call. Germline loops: CDR1 SGHTA, CDR2 FQGNSA. Trimming left V 1 base short and J 0 bases short, with 5 bases between. The CDR3 loop spans 14 amino acids. The CDR3 DNA is TGTGCCAGCAGCTTAGTTAGAAGCACAGATACGCAGTATTTT. Protein: CASSLVRSTDTQYF.